What follows are 16 T cell receptor beta chains derived from one specimen sequenced in a study of blood T cells in healthy people across ages. The authors ran a second PCR of roughly 6 to 11 cycles using a sample-barcoded 5' primer and a J-beta primer mix. TCRdb re-called the 5' RACE reads through MiXCR, storing one row per CDR3 protein. The sample comprises about 800,000 distinct CDR3 sequences, around a quarter of which are singletons, and 3% to 4.5% rests with the top ten. These data were likewise used in another study, on T cells of mothers and their children.

The sample comprised blood. The receptors shown here come from a boy aged 5-17 years in good health.

The V call is TRBV29-1, the J call TRBJ1-1, with D unclear. This CDR3 region has 13 residues. Germline values: CDR1 SQVTM, CDR2 ANQGSEA. Trimming cost V 1 base and J 3 bases, with 9 bases left between them. Written as DNA, the CDR3 is TGCAGCGTTGAAGGCGCGGGATACACTGAAGCTTTCTTT. Translated: CSVEGAGYTEAFF.

The J gene is TRBJ2-5, the V gene TRBV27; 7 nucleotides line up with TRBD1. The end of the DNA is better explained by TRBJ2-7, so the J call may be wrong. This CDR3 is built from 14 residues. Per germline, CDR1 MNHEY and CDR2 SMNVEV (reference sequence). The chain's CDR3 is CASQRQGRDYEQYF. The CDR3 nucleotides are TGTGCCAGCCAGAGACAGGGCCGTGACTACGAGCAGTACTTC.

The rearrangement uses TRBV28 and TRBJ1-4; TRBD1 matches 7 bases. This CDR3 is 12 amino acids long. The germline CDR1 and CDR2 sequences are MDHEN and SYDVKM. V lost 5 bases and J lost 16; bases outside the gene matches: 10. This chain's CDR3 is CASSPRDRDRFF. The CDR3 coding sequence is TGTGCCAGCAGTCCGCGAGACAGGGACAGGTTTTTT.

This clonotype was detected a few times. V and J are TRBV7-9 and TRBJ2-7; D tentatively reads TRBD1 or TRBD2 (5 bases each). The CDR3 has 15 amino acids. The germline V gene encodes CDR1 SEHNR and CDR2 FQNEAQ (reference sequence). V was trimmed by 5 bases and J by 0 bases, leaving 14 bases between them. CDR3 nucleotide sequence: TGTGCCAGCAGCACCCGGGACGGCTACTCCTACGAGCAGTACTTC. It translates to CASSTRDGYSYEQYF. Full variable domain (missing parts from reference TRBV7-9 and TRBJ2-7): DTGVSQNPRHKITKRGQNVTFRCDPISEHNRLYWYRQTLGQGPEFLTYFQNEAQLEKSRLLSDRFSAERPKGSFSTLEIQRTEQGDSAMYLCASSTRDGYSYEQYFGPGTRLTVT.

In its sample, this clonotype was seen a few times. This CDR3 reads CASRNGLSSDTQYF. CDR3 coding DNA: TGCGCCAGCAGGAACGGGTTGTCTTCAGATACGCAGTATTTT. This sequence joins TRBV5-1 and TRBJ2-3; D is undetermined. Between the trimmed V and J ends, which lost 5 bases and 4 bases, there was a span of 14 bases. The CDR3 runs to 14 residues. CDR1 is SGHRS, CDR2 YFSETQ, per germline.

The gene calls are TRBV10-3 and TRBJ1-1; the D is unclear. V gave up 2 bases and J gave up 4 bases, with 17 bases separating them. Germline V CDR1 and CDR2: ENHRY, SYGVKD. The CDR3 is 16 amino acids. CDR3 residues: CAISEDGRMDVTEAFF. Here the CDR3 DNA reads TGTGCCATCAGTGAGGACGGACGGATGGATGTCACTGAAGCTTTCTTT.

This clonotype has only a few counts. The chain joins TRBV4-3 to TRBJ1-2, with a tentative D call TRBD1 (5 bases). V dropped 0 bases and J dropped 8 bases, with 13 bases sitting between them. Germline V gives CDR1 LGHNA, CDR2 YSLEER. The CDR3 covers 14 residues. In DNA form, the CDR3 reads TGCGCCAGCAGCCAAGATCAGGGCAGGGCGGGCTACACCTTC. Protein: CASSQDQGRAGYTF.

This clonotype was found a few times. This chain uses TRBV12-3 or TRBV12-4 with TRBJ2-2; 8 bases are shared with TRBD1. V was clipped by 4 bases and J by 6 bases; unmatched bases: 4. The CDR3 covers 14 residues. The CDR3 DNA is TGTGCCAGCAGTTACCGGACAGGGCCCGGGGAGCTGTTTTTT. Its translation is CASSYRTGPGELFF.

The CDR3 nucleotides are TGCAGCTCCCCCCGGGACAAGGCAGATACGCAGTATTTT. Translation: CSSPRDKADTQYF. The genes are TRBV29-1 and TRBJ2-3; D possibly corresponds to TRBD1 (6 bases). CDR1 is SQVTM and CDR2 is ANQGSEA in the germline V gene. The CDR3 is 13 amino acids. V was pared by 8 bases and J by 4 bases, with 16 bases between.

This clonotype was seen a few times. The CDR3 sequence: CASSSLRRLAGGLGDTQYF. The CDR3 DNA is TGTGCCAGCAGTTCCCTCCGGCGACTAGCGGGGGGCCTTGGGGATACGCAGTATTTT. J is TRBJ2-3 and V is TRBV28; 13 positions agree with TRBD2. CDR1 and CDR2 (germline): MDHEN, SYDVKM. This CDR3 is 19 amino acids long. Trimming removed 4 bases from V and 6 bases from J; junction bases left unmatched: 16.

This clonotype has only a few counts. The chain is built from TRBV19 and TRBJ2-4, with D tentatively TRBD2 (6 bases). Trimming stripped 0 bases from V and 0 bases from J, with 12 bases between. Per the germline V gene, CDR1 is LNHDA and CDR2 is SQIVND (reference sequence). The CDR3 is made up of 17 amino acids. CDR3 DNA: TGTGCCAGTAGTATAGATATACGGGAGCTAGCCAAAAACATTCAGTACTTC. Amino acids: CASSIDIRELAKNIQYF. Full variable domain (remainder filled in from reference TRBV19 and TRBJ2-4): DGGITQSPKYLFRKEGQNVTLSCEQNLNHDAMYWYRQDPGQGLRLIYYSQIVNDFQKGDIAEGYSVSREKKESFPLTVTSAQKNPTAFYLCASSIDIRELAKNIQYFGAGTRLSVL.

This clonotype appeared a few times. CDR3 nucleotide sequence: TGCAGTGCCAGGGGACTAGCGGGGCCGGAGACCCAGTACTTC. Amino acids: CSARGLAGPETQYF. V usage is TRBV20-1 and J usage is TRBJ2-5, with 13 positions matching TRBD2. The CDR3 has 14 amino acids. The ends lost 6 bases at V and 5 bases at J; junction bases unmatched: 6. Germline CDR1 is DFQATT and CDR2 is SNEGSKA (reference sequence).

This chain connects TRBV12-3 or TRBV12-4 to TRBJ1-1; D might be TRBD1 (5 bases). This CDR3 region has 16 residues. Deletions cut 6 bases from V and 4 bases from J, with 21 bases between. CDR3 bases: TGTGCCAGCAGCCTCCGCGGTTGGCAGGGTCGCACTGAAGCTTTCTTT. The encoded protein is CASSLRGWQGRTEAFF.

The table lists this clonotype with a few counts. This sequence joins TRBV7-8 and TRBJ1-5, with unresolved D. V was cut by 5 bases and J by 2 bases, with 10 bases left in between. CDR1 and CDR2 (germline): SGHVS, FQNEAQ. The CDR3 consists of 14 residues. CDR3 sequence: CASSQREGNQPQHF. The DNA of the CDR3 is TGTGCCAGCAGCCAGAGGGAAGGCAATCAGCCCCAGCATTTT.

The V and J genes are TRBV20-1 and TRBJ2-4; D remains unclear. The J call is in doubt because the DNA end fits TRBJ2-7 better. CDR1 DFQATT and CDR2 SNEGSKA come from the germline V gene (reference sequence). This CDR3 is built from 15 residues. This chain's CDR3 is CSAYGPTSVSYEQYF. The DNA of the CDR3 is TGCAGTGCTTACGGACCGACCTCGGTCTCCTACGAGCAGTACTTC.

In this sample, this clonotype turned up a few times. V gene TRBV7-9 combines with J gene TRBJ1-2; no clear D gene. With 1 base removed from V and 3 bases from J, the gap between germline ends came to 12 bases. Germline CDR1 and CDR2: SEHNR and FQNEAQ (reference sequence). This CDR3 region has 15 residues. For the CDR3, the DNA is TGTGCCAGCAGCTTAGGGCGAACTAAGGACTATGGCTACACCTTC. It yields the protein CASSLGRTKDYGYTF.